These T cell receptor beta chains were read from a single sample in a study of CXCR4 blockade with PD-1 therapy in pancreatic cancer. Assay used: immunoSEQ multiplex PCR; TCRdb lists only in-frame clones, some missing. This sample has a few thousand clones, with approximately 45% found just once. The specimen was tumor tissue. All receptors come from a human donor with pancreatic ductal adenocarcinoma. CDR3s include the opening cysteine and the closing phenylalanine or tryptophan. The order of the fields is V gene, J gene, CDR3 protein.

>TRBV19|TRBJ1-2
CASSLRSGDYGYTF
>TRBV29-1|TRBJ1-2
CSGGQGNYGYTF
>TRBV6-8|TRBJ2-3
CASMRGTGDTQYF
>TRBV14|TRBJ1-6
CASSQVGNSPLHF
>TRBV19|TRBJ1-5
CASIGIPDRGRNQPQHF
>TRBV6-8|TRBJ2-2
CASSFRTVTGELFF
>TRBV18|TRBJ1-1
CASSPLLAQGGNTEAFF
>TRBV7-1|TRBJ1-1
CASSPGALNTEAFF
>TRBV18|TRBJ2-5
CASSPLLAGSQETQYF
>TRBV14|TRBJ1-2
CASSQVGQYGYTF
>TRBV18|TRBJ1-1
CASSPPTGGFTEAFF
>TRBV11-3|TRBJ2-2
CASSGLAGANTGELFF
>TRBV25-1|TRBJ2-1
CASSEFDSNEQFF
>TRBV5-1|TRBJ2-2
CASTPGLPYTGELFF
>TRBV30|TRBJ2-1
CAWSVINEQFF
>TRBV10-2|TRBJ2-2
CASSPTFTGELFF
>TRBV16|TRBJ2-1
CASSQISSYNEQFF
>TRBV6-7|TRBJ1-3
CASSYGGRRGRGNTIYF
>TRBV6-8|TRBJ2-5
CASSRGQQETQYF
>TRBV11-3|TRBJ2-3
CASSLVPVTDTQYF
>TRBV10-3|TRBJ1-3
CAISEFASSGNTIYF
>TRBV30|TRBJ2-3
CAWSLGSSRSDTQYF
>TRBV14|TRBJ2-3
CASSQDGGYTQYF
>TRBV11-3|TRBJ2-3
CASSPLGGGTDTQYF
>TRBV18|TRBJ2-7
CASSPISSYEQYF
>TRBV19|TRBJ1-2
CASSKGYEVHGYTF
>TRBV28|TRBJ1-6
CASSSGTGGSPLHF
>TRBV12-5|TRBJ2-2
CASMSSGGATGELFF
>TRBV10-1|TRBJ1-6
CASSEQGTSSYNSPLHF
>TRBV19|TRBJ1-6
CASRPWGQGDNSPLHF
>TRBV18|TRBJ1-2
CASSPQGGDGYTF
>TRBV6-8|TRBJ2-5
CASSYRGLNQETQYF
>TRBV30|TRBJ1-1
CAWSVTGRDTEAFF
>TRBV19|TRBJ1-6
CASSITVNSPLHF
>TRBV19|TRBJ2-2
CASRYRTGGPGELFF
>TRBV29-1|TRBJ1-2
CSVGVGVPYGYTF
>TRBV19|TRBJ1-2
CASSIDIPGGTVYGYTF
>TRBV6-7|TRBJ1-4
CASSYTGCNEKLFF
>TRBV7-6|TRBJ2-3
CASSRGSGRDTQYF
>TRBV15|TRBJ1-4
CATSREEATNEKLFF
>TRBV23-1|TRBJ2-3
CASSQGRTYTDTQYF
>TRBV5-1|TRBJ2-2
CASSTGTVGTGELFF
>TRBV6-8|TRBJ1-1
CASRVIQGYPEDTEAFF
>TRBV19|TRBJ2-2
CASSIRTVSTGELFF